Shown below are 7 T cell receptor beta chains from a single sample sequenced in a study of T cell repertoires in cytomegalovirus infection. The antigens these receptors bind are not known. Each CDR3 protein is one row after TCRdb ran MiXCR on the reads. The repertoire holds roughly 45,000 distinct CDR3 sequences, with about a fifth as singletons. The source was CD8+ T cells from cultured PBMCs, collected from culture after CMV antigen stimulation. The receptors were sampled from a human donor in good health (CMV status not recorded). Some clones in this sample may be carry-over from other donors' samples.

The chain uses TRBV7-6 and TRBJ1-1, with 10 bases that match TRBD1. The CDR3 contains 13 residues. V was clipped by 5 bases and J by 5 bases; unmatched bases: 2. Germline assignment: CDR1 SGHVS and CDR2 FNYEAQ. The CDR3 loop reads CASSRDRGTEAFF. The CDR3, as DNA: TGTGCCAGCAGCCGGGACAGGGGAACTGAAGCTTTCTTT.

The chain carries TRBV27 and TRBJ2-7, with unresolved D. The CDR3 runs 14 residues. V gave up 6 bases and J gave up 7 bases, with 19 bases separating them. Germline-derived CDR1 and CDR2 are MNHEY and SMNVEV (reference sequence). DNA for the CDR3: TGTGCCAGCAGCTCCCCGGGTCCGATGAGAGAGCAGTACTTC. Residues: CASSSPGPMREQYF.

Only a few counts were recorded for this clonotype. The rearrangement links TRBV7-3 to TRBJ2-3, with D uncertain. CDR1 is SGHTA, CDR2 FQGTGA, per germline. The V gene lost 1 base and the J gene lost 4 bases, with 9 bases spanning the gap. There are 14 residues in the CDR3. The CDR3 nucleotides are TGTGCCAGCAGCTTAAAGGGCCCACCAGATACGCAGTATTTT. Its translation is CASSLKGPPDTQYF.

This clonotype was recorded a few times. The V gene is TRBV11-2, the J gene TRBJ2-3, with TRBD2 as a possible D gene (6 bases). Germline values: CDR1 SGHAT, CDR2 FQNNGV. V lost 1 base to trimming and J lost 5 bases, with 10 bases between them. The CDR3 length is 14 residues. The CDR3 region has the DNA TGTGCCAGCAGCTTAGCCGGGGAGGAAGATACGCAGTATTTT. Encoded protein: CASSLAGEEDTQYF.

The chain joins TRBV6-2 or TRBV6-3 to TRBJ2-1; 7 positions agree with TRBD2. The CDR3 is 14 amino acids. Germline-derived CDR1 and CDR2 are MNHEY and SVGEGT. With 2 bases clipped from V and 2 bases from J, the junction kept 0 bases outside the gene matches. The CDR3 DNA sequence: TGTGCCAGCAGTTACGCGGGAGCCTACAATGAGCAGTTCTTC. Amino acids: CASSYAGAYNEQFF.

The J gene is TRBJ2-4, the V gene TRBV29-1, with a tentative D call TRBD2 (5 bases). Per the germline V gene, CDR1 is SQVTM and CDR2 is ANQGSEA. The CDR3 totals 12 residues. V dropped 0 bases and J dropped 7 bases, with 7 bases sitting between them. CDR3 residues: CSVEDPGNIQYF. In nucleotides, the CDR3 is TGCAGCGTTGAAGACCCGGGGAACATTCAGTACTTC.

This clonotype was seen just once. V and J are TRBV27 and TRBJ2-1, with 14 bases fitting TRBD2. CDR3 length: 16 amino acids. V lost 3 bases to trimming and J lost 8 bases; unmatched junction nucleotides: 6. Germline assignment: CDR1 MNHEY and CDR2 SMNVEV (reference sequence). DNA for the CDR3: TGTGCCAGCAGTTTCACCGGGACTAGCGGGAGATATGAGCAGTTCTTC. As protein: CASSFTGTSGRYEQFF.